Listed below are T cell receptor beta chains from one sample, sequenced in a study of T cells in Graves' hyperthyroidism and ophthalmopathy. From the multiplex PCR reads, TCRdb called clonotypes with MiXCR, one entry per CDR3 protein. The sample yields roughly 420,000 distinct CDR3 sequences, around 14% seen once. The sample consisted of blood. The receptors originated from a woman between 18 and 30 years old with Graves' hyperthyroidism. The CDR3 runs from the conserved cysteine through the conserved F or W. D genes are given only for firm matches. Rows may omit the clone size; those that give it use once, few, many or a size class.

CDR3 length,clone size,V gene,J gene,D gene,CDR3 protein,CDR3 DNA
15,many,TRBV5-1,TRBJ2-1,TRBD2,CASSTGTSGYNEQFF,TGTGCCAGCAGTACGGGGACTAGCGGATACAATGAGCAGTTCTTC
14,many,TRBV5-6,TRBJ2-7,NA,CASSLAPSSYEQYF,TGTGCCAGCAGCTTGGCACCGAGCTCCTACGAGCAGTACTTC
15,few,TRBV5-1,TRBJ2-7,TRBD2,CASSRVAGPSYEQYF,TGCGCCAGCAGCCGAGTAGCGGGTCCCTCCTACGAGCAGTACTTC
13,few,TRBV5-1,TRBJ1-1,NA,CANSLTANTEAFF,TGCGCCAACAGCCTGACAGCGAACACTGAAGCTTTCTTT
16,NA,TRBV13,TRBJ1-1,TRBD1,CASSPDRGKMNTEAFF,TGTGCCAGCAGCCCGGACAGGGGTAAAATGAACACTGAAGCTTTCTTT
13,many,TRBV27,TRBJ1-2,NA,CASSLGRGLGYTF,TGTGCCAGCAGTTTAGGTCGGGGACTCGGCTACACCTTC
16,many,TRBV24-1,TRBJ2-7,TRBD1,CATSDGQGASSYEQYF,TGTGCCACCAGTGACGGACAGGGGGCTTCCTCCTACGAGCAGTACTTC
15,many,TRBV5-8,TRBJ2-3,TRBD1,CASSIGTGTADTQYF,TGTGCCAGCAGCATTGGGACAGGGACCGCAGATACGCAGTATTTT
14,NA,TRBV29-1,TRBJ1-5,TRBD1,CSVGDRGSNQPQHF,TGCAGCGTTGGGGACAGGGGAAGCAATCAGCCCCAGCATTTT
17,NA,TRBV19,TRBJ1-6,TRBD1,CASSMDRALGGNSPLHF,TGTGCCAGTAGTATGGACAGGGCCCTCGGGGGGAATTCACCCCTCCACTTT
14,many,TRBV9,TRBJ2-3,NA,CASSVAPLRDTQYF,TGTGCCAGCAGCGTAGCCCCTCTGAGAGATACGCAGTATTTT
17,many,TRBV7-3,TRBJ2-1,TRBD2,CASSLSPAGVPYNEQFF,TGTGCCAGCAGCTTGTCCCCCGCGGGAGTACCCTACAATGAGCAGTTCTTC
12,NA,TRBV7-2,TRBJ1-3,NA,CASTPHGNTIYF,TGTGCCAGCACCCCCCATGGGAACACCATATATTTT
13,many,TRBV27,TRBJ2-7,NA,CASSETGYYEQYF,TGTGCCAGCAGTGAAACAGGGTACTACGAGCAGTACTTC
15,many,TRBV7-9,TRBJ2-5,NA,CASSLPPGAKETQYF,TGTGCCAGCAGCTTGCCTCCCGGGGCTAAAGAGACCCAGTACTTC
15,few,TRBV5-1,TRBJ2-1,TRBD2,CASSQPPSGVGEQFF,TGCGCCAGCAGCCAGCCCCCTAGCGGGGTGGGTGAGCAGTTCTTC
16,many,TRBV10-3,TRBJ1-6,NA,CAISGATVEFNSPLHF,TGTGCCATCAGTGGGGCGACAGTGGAGTTCAATTCACCCCTCCACTTT
15,many,TRBV5-1,TRBJ1-1,TRBD1,CASSSGQGGYTEAFF,TGCGCCAGCAGCTCCGGACAGGGGGGGTACACTGAAGCTTTCTTT
16,many,TRBV6-5,TRBJ2-1,NA,CASSLGGGGPKGEQFF,TGTGCCAGCAGTTTAGGGGGGGGGGGGCCTAAGGGTGAGCAGTTCTTC
16,many,TRBV7-2,TRBJ2-1,NA,CASKPLFSSSYNEQFF,TGTGCCAGCAAACCCCTCTTTTCTAGCTCCTACAATGAGCAGTTCTTC
15,many,TRBV27,TRBJ2-3,TRBD1,CASSSGTGFTDTQYF,TGTGCCAGCAGTTCCGGGACAGGGTTCACAGATACGCAGTATTTT
15,many,TRBV28,TRBJ1-3,NA,CASSLTTTPGNTIYF,TGTGCCAGCAGTTTGACTACTACCCCAGGAAACACCATATATTTT
14,many,TRBV7-8,TRBJ1-1,NA,CASSLKVVNTEAFF,TGTGCCAGCAGCTTAAAGGTGGTGAACACTGAAGCTTTCTTT
13,many,TRBV5-1,TRBJ2-5,NA,CASSLKQVGTQYF,TGCGCCAGCAGCTTGAAACAGGTCGGGACCCAGTACTTC
17,many,TRBV7-9,TRBJ2-5,TRBD2,CASSFPPVSGDQETQYF,TGTGCCAGCAGCTTTCCACCCGTTAGCGGGGACCAAGAGACCCAGTACTTC
16,many,TRBV7-8,TRBJ2-1,TRBD2,CASSLPLAVPVDEQFF,TGTGCCAGCAGCTTACCCCTAGCGGTCCCGGTGGATGAGCAGTTCTTC
16,NA,TRBV15,TRBJ1-4,NA,CATSRVSLATNEKLFF,TGTGCCACCAGCAGAGTTTCTCTTGCAACTAATGAAAAACTGTTTTTT